The 11 T cell receptor beta chains in this list originate from one sample, sequenced in a study of blood T cell repertoires in COVID-19. Produced via immunoSEQ multiplex PCR; TCRdb's table is partial and in-frame only. Among some 390,000 clones listed, around 87% were seen once. Material for sequencing was peripheral blood. Receptors were obtained from a woman aged 60-75 years with COVID-19, enrolled during active disease.

The chain uses TRBV5-1 and TRBJ2-7; TRBD2 aligns across 13 bases. The germline CDR1 and CDR2 sequences are SGHRS and YFSETQ. CDR3 length: 15 residues. V lost 1 base to trimming and J lost 3 bases; unmatched junction nucleotides: 1. The DNA for the CDR3 is TGCGCCAGCAGCTTGAGACTAGCGGGAGGCTACGAGCAGTACTTC. It specifies CASSLRLAGGYEQYF.

The gene calls are TRBV29-1 and TRBJ1-1; TRBD1 might be the D (6 bases). CDR3 length: 13 residues. The germline CDR1 and CDR2 sequences are SQVTM and ANQGSEA. Trimming pared 4 bases from V and 0 bases from J, leaving 9 bases between. For the CDR3, the DNA is TGCAGCGTTGCCTGGACAGTGAACACTGAAGCTTTCTTT. It specifies CSVAWTVNTEAFF.

The chain joins TRBV7-2 to TRBJ1-2, with TRBD1 matching over 10 bases. This CDR3 has 15 amino acids. From germline, CDR1 is SGHTA and CDR2 FQGNSA. The V gene end was trimmed by 7 bases and the J gene end by 6 bases; junction bases not matched to a gene: 11. The chain's CDR3 is CASTRQGAPPDGYTF. CDR3 sequence (DNA): TGTGCCAGCACCCGACAGGGGGCGCCTCCGGATGGCTACACCTTC. The variable domain in full, completed from reference TRBV7-2 and TRBJ1-2, reads GAGVSQSPSNKVTEKGKDVELRCDPISGHTALYWYRQSLGQGLEFLIYFQGNSAPDKSGLPSDRFSAERTGGSVSTLTIQRTQQEDSAVYLCASTRQGAPPDGYTFGSGTRLTVV.

The V and J genes are TRBV5-1 and TRBJ1-1, with D hard to call. V was clipped by 3 bases and J by 6 bases, with 15 bases between them. Germline values: CDR1 SGHRS, CDR2 YFSETQ. The CDR3 is 14 amino acids. DNA for the CDR3: TGCGCCAGCAGCTGGAGCCTGCCGGAGGCTGAAGCTTTCTTT. Translating gives CASSWSLPEAEAFF.

J is TRBJ1-2 and V is TRBV27, with a possible D match to TRBD1 (5 bases). Germline assignment: CDR1 MNHEY and CDR2 SMNVEV (reference sequence). V was shortened by 6 bases and J by 0 bases, with 20 bases between the two germline ends. The CDR3 covers 17 residues. The CDR3 DNA follows: TGTGCCAGCAGCTCTTTTTCGTTAAGGGGCGCTAACTATGGCTACACCTTC. It encodes CASSSFSLRGANYGYTF.

The chain uses TRBV7-3 and TRBJ2-3; TRBD2 might be the D (5 bases). The germline V gene has CDR1 SGHTA and CDR2 FQGTGA. This CDR3 spans 14 amino acids. The V end lost 5 bases, the J end lost 6 bases, and 15 bases lay between the germline ends. The CDR3 nucleotides read TGTGCCAGCAGCCCGGGAACTTGGGCCGATACGCAGTATTTT. Translated: CASSPGTWADTQYF.

The chain couples TRBV7-9 to TRBJ1-5; 9 bases match TRBD1. After removal of 5 bases from V and 5 bases from J, the junction contained 16 bases not matched to a gene. Per the germline V gene, CDR1 is SEHNR and CDR2 is FQNEAQ (reference sequence). This CDR3 is built from 18 residues. DNA of the CDR3: TGTGCCAGCAGCCCAGGGGGCCCGGGACAGGGATCAGATCAGCCCCAGCATTTT. This translates into CASSPGGPGQGSDQPQHF.

This rearrangement joins TRBV7-3 to TRBJ1-1; TRBD1 matches at 8 bases. Trimming at V came to 4 bases and at J to 10 bases, leaving 8 bases not matched to a gene. The CDR3 contains 13 residues. Germline loops: CDR1 SGHTA, CDR2 FQGTGA. This CDR3 reads CASSWAPGGPAFF. CDR3 DNA sequence: TGTGCCAGCAGCTGGGCCCCAGGGGGCCCAGCTTTCTTT.

This chain joins TRBV5-1 and TRBJ2-5; the D gene is possibly TRBD1 (6 bases). CDR3 size: 13 residues. V lost 6 bases, J lost 2 bases, and 11 bases lay in between. CDR1 SGHRS and CDR2 YFSETQ come from the germline V gene. CDR3 sequence (DNA): TGCGCCAGCACCGGACAGCCACAAGAGACCCAGTACTTC. It codes for CASTGQPQETQYF.

In its sample, this clone was seen once. The CDR3 sequence: CASSHAGTLQTQYF. For the CDR3, the DNA is TGTGCCAGCAGCCATGCGGGGACCTTGCAGACCCAGTACTTC. The V and J genes are TRBV3-1 (or the pseudogene TRBV3-2) and TRBJ2-5; D may be TRBD2 (6 bases). Germline V gene sequence: CDR1 LGHDT, CDR2 YNNKEL (reference sequence). The ends were cut back, 3 bases at V and 6 bases at J, with 14 bases in the middle. This CDR3 is built from 14 residues.

This rearrangement joins TRBV5-4 to TRBJ1-2; 7 nucleotides match TRBD1. Germline V CDR1 and CDR2: SGHNT, YYREEE (reference sequence). V gave up 1 base and J gave up 8 bases; unmatched junction bases: 5. This CDR3 is 13 amino acids long. The CDR3 coding sequence is TGTGCCAGCAGCTTGACAGGGGTTGAGGGCTACACCTTC. Translating it yields CASSLTGVEGYTF. The whole variable domain, filled in from reference TRBV5-4 and TRBJ1-2, reads ETGVTQSPTHLIKTRGQQVTLRCSSQSGHNTVSWYQQALGQGPQFIFQYYREEENGRGNFPPRFSGLQFPNYSSELNVNALELDDSALYLCASSLTGVEGYTFGSGTRLTVV.